The clone carrying this T cell receptor (beta chain) was counted between two and nine times. This sample is drawn from a study of beta chain features in type 1 diabetes. Trimming removed 10 bases at V and 3 bases at J, with 18 bases between. The germline CDR1 and CDR2 sequences are LNHDA and SQIVND (reference sequence). CDR3 length: 14 amino acids. The isolated RNA, all of it, was reverse transcribed, so expressed TCRB transcripts were what got sequenced. Produced via immunoSEQ multiplex PCR; TCRdb's table is partial and in-frame only. Of 110,000 to 150,000 clones detected, approximately 10% appear once; the ten largest clones hold 0.55% to 0.75%.

V usage is TRBV19 and J usage is TRBJ1-2; D perhaps matches TRBD1 (5 bases). This TCR was sampled from a woman aged 40 to 50 in good health. Sequenced input: central memory CD4+ T cells from blood. The CDR3 DNA sequence: TGTGCCACCTGGGACGGGGGGTCGGACTATGGCTACACCTTC. As protein: CATWDGGSDYGYTF. The full variable domain, its missing parts supplied by reference TRBV19 and TRBJ1-2, is DGGITQSPKYLFRKEGQNVTLSCEQNLNHDAMYWYRQDPGQGLRLIYYSQIVNDFQKGDIAEGYSVSREKKESFPLTVTSAQKNPTAFYLCATWDGGSDYGYTFGSGTRLTVV.